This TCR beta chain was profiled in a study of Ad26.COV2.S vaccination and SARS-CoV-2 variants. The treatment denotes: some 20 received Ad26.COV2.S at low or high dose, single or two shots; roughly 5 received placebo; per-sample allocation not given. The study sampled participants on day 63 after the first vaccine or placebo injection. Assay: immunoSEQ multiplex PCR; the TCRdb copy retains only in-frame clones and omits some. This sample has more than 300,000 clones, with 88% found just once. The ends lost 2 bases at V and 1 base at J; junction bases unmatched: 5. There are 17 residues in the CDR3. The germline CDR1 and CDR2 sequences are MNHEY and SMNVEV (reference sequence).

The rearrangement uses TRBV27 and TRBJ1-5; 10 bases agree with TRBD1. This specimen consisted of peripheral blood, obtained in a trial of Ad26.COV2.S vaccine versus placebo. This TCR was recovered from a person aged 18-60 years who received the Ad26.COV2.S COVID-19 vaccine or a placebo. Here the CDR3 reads CASSLRGTGASNQPQHF. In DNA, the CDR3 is TGTGCCAGCAGTTTAAGGGGGACAGGGGCGAGCAATCAGCCCCAGCATTTT.